The following is a TCR beta chain sequence with its context. The germline V and J ends were trimmed by 0 bases and 0 bases, with 14 bases remaining between them. CDR3 length: 17 residues. The germline gives CDR1 LGHNA, CDR2 YNFKEQ. This entry is derived from a study of blood T cell repertoires in COVID-19. Sequenced by immunoSEQ multiplex PCR; TCRdb stores in-frame clones only, minus some. The data hold about 120,000 clones, with roughly four fifths observed a single time. This sequence originates from a man aged 45-60 years with acute or convalescent COVID-19. Sequencing was carried out using peripheral blood. J is TRBJ1-1 and V is TRBV4-2; D remains ambiguous. The CDR3 DNA reads as TGTGCCAGCAGCCAAGATTGGGCTGCATCCATGAACACTGAAGCTTTCTTT. Protein product: CASSQDWAASMNTEAFF.